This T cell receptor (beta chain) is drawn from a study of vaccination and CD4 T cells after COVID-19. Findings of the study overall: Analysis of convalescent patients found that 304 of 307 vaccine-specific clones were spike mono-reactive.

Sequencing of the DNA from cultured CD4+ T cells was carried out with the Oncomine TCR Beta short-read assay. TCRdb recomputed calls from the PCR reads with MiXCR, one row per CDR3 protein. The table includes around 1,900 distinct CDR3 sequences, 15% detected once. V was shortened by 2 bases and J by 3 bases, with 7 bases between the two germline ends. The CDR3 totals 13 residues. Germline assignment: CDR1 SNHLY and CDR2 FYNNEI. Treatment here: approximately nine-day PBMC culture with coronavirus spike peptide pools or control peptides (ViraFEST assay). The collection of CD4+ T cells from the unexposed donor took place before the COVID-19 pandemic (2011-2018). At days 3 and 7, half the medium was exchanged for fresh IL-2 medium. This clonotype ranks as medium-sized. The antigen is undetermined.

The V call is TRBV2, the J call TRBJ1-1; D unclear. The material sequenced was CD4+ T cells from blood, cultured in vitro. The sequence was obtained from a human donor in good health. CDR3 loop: CASSERRDTEAFF. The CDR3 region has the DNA TGTGCCAGCAGTGAAAGAAGGGACACTGAAGCTTTCTTT.